What follows is one TCR beta chain and its context. This record comes from a study of blood T cell repertoires in COVID-19. Study as a whole: Sites in the United States, Italy and Spain provided acute and convalescent COVID-19 samples. The cDNA or gDNA used as material had been derived from T cells, B-cell-depleted T cells, or PBMCs.

From germline, CDR1 is MDHEN and CDR2 SYDVKM. Trimming removed 4 bases at V and 14 bases at J, with 15 bases between. The CDR3 totals 13 residues. Original data processing: Using reference gene primer amplification, nucleated cell counts were estimated. The method was immunoSEQ multiplex PCR; TCRdb's version includes in-frame clones alone and lacks a portion of them. Clone size and the V and J calls come from that table; the DNA yielded D and trimming. The top ten clones hold around 2.9% of a sample with about 280,000 clones, around 86% of them seen once. The clonotype originates from a woman in her thirties with active or convalescent COVID-19. Source material: peripheral blood. The chain links TRBV28 to TRBJ1-6, with D unclear. The CDR3 reads CASSSYSGRTLHF. CDR3 nucleotides: TGTGCCAGCAGTTCCTACAGTGGAAGGACCCTCCACTTT.